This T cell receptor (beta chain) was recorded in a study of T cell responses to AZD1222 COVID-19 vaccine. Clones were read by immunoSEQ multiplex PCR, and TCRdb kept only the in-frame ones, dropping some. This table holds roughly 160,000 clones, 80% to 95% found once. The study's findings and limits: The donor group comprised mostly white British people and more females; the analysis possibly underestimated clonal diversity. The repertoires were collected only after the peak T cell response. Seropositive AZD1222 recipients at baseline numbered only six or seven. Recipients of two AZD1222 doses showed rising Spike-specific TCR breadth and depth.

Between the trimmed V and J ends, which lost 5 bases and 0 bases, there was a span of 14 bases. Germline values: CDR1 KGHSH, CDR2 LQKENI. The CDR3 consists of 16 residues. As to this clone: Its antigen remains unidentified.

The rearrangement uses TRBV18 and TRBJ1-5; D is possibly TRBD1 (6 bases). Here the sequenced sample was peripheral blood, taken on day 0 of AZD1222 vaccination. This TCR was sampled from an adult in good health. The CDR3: CASSAGTPSSNQPQHF. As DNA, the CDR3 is TGTGCCAGCTCAGCTGGGACACCTTCTAGCAATCAGCCCCAGCATTTT.